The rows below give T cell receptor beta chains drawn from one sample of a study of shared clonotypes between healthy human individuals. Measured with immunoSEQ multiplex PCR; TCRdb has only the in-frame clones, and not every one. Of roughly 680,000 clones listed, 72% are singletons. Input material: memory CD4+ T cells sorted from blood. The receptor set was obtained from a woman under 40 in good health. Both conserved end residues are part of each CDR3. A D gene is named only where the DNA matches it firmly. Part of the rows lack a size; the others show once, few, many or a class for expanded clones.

TGCGCCAGCAGCCGTGTGGGGGGAAACTACAATGAGCAGTTCTTC CASSRVGGNYNEQFF TRBJ2-1 . TRBV4-1 .
TGTGCCAGCAGATCCACTAGGGGCTCCTACAATGAGCAGTTCTTC CASRSTRGSYNEQFF TRBJ2-1 . TRBV11-2 .
TGTGCCATCAGTGATCAGGGACATAGCAATCAGCCCCAGCATTTT CAISDQGHSNQPQHF TRBJ1-5 few TRBV10-3 .
TGTGCCAGCAGCGCGGGACCACAGGGGTCCGGGGAGCTGTTTTTT CASSAGPQGSGELFF TRBJ2-2 . TRBV9 TRBD1
TGCGCCAGCAGCCACCCCAGAAACTATGGCTACACCTTC CASSHPRNYGYTF TRBJ1-2 medium-sized TRBV4-1 .
TGTGCCAGCAGTTTCAGTCGTGGACAGGGTGGGTATCAGCCCCAGCATTTT CASSFSRGQGGYQPQHF TRBJ1-5 few TRBV28 TRBD1
TGTGCCAGTAGTCCAGCTAGCGGCCATTACGAGCAGTACTTC CASSPASGHYEQYF TRBJ2-7 . TRBV19 TRBD2
TGTGCCAGCAGCCCGAGGCGATGGGGTGAGACCCAGTACTTC CASSPRRWGETQYF TRBJ2-5 . TRBV7-4 .
TGTGCCAGCAGCTTGGCCGGGGGCGGGAGTTTTGATACGCAGTATTTT CASSLAGGGSFDTQYF TRBJ2-3 . TRBV5-4 .
TGTGCCAGCCGGACAGCGAACACTGAAGCTTTCTTT CASRTANTEAFF TRBJ1-1 few TRBV2 .
TGTGCCAGCAGTTGGAGGAATGACAGCTCCTACGAGCAGTACTTC CASSWRNDSSYEQYF TRBJ2-7 . TRBV25-1 .
TGTGCCTGTCCCGGCGGGGTAGCCTCAATCTATGGCTACACCTTC CACPGGVASIYGYTF TRBJ1-2 . TRBV30 .